Below, 23 T cell receptor beta chains from the same sample are listed, as sequenced in a study of blood T cells in healthy people across ages. Using a J-beta primer mix together with a sample-barcoded 5' primer, a second PCR was run for roughly 7 to 11 cycles. TCRdb used MiXCR to reprocess the 5' RACE reads, holding one entry per CDR3 protein. The sample includes 1.5 million to 2 million distinct CDR3 sequences, approximately 28% of them seen just once. Sequencing used blood. These receptors originate from a woman in her twenties or thirties in good health.

This clonotype showed up many times. The rearrangement links TRBV11-2 to TRBJ2-2; TRBD2 aligns across 7 bases. Trimming at V came to 6 bases and at J to 6 bases, leaving 4 bases not matched to a gene. The CDR3 loop spans 13 amino acids. The germline V gene has CDR1 SGHAT and CDR2 FQNNGV. In DNA, the CDR3 is TGTGCCAGCAGTGGACTAGGTGCCGGGGAGCTGTTTTTT. Amino acids: CASSGLGAGELFF.

This clonotype appeared a single time. The V and J genes are TRBV20-1 and TRBJ2-1, with D hard to call. Germline assignment: CDR1 DFQATT and CDR2 SNEGSKA (reference sequence). This CDR3 is built from 15 residues. Deletions cut 3 bases from V and 0 bases from J, with 12 bases between. The CDR3 DNA is TGCAGTGCTAGCAACGGAGAGAGCTCCTACAATGAGCAGTTCTTC. It translates to CSASNGESSYNEQFF.

This chain connects TRBV27 to TRBJ2-7, with D possibly matching TRBD2 (5 bases). Per the germline V gene, CDR1 is MNHEY and CDR2 is SMNVEV (reference sequence). Between the trimmed V and J ends, which lost 2 bases and 7 bases, there was a span of 18 bases. The CDR3 has 15 amino acids. CDR3 sequence reads: CASSLTRDVLWEQYF. CDR3 sequence (DNA): TGTGCCAGCAGTTTAACCCGGGATGTCCTATGGGAGCAGTACTTC.

The chain links TRBV2 to TRBJ2-5, with TRBD2 matching 8 bases. The germline gives CDR1 SNHLY, CDR2 FYNNEI. V dropped 4 bases and J dropped 5; count of bases not matched to a gene: 12. The CDR3 is 16 residues long. The CDR3 DNA reads TGTGCCAGCAGTGTAGGAGTTAGCGGGACGGGGGAGACCCAGTACTTC. It yields the protein CASSVGVSGTGETQYF.

Points on this clonotype: At one end, the junction sequence differs from germline, possibly due to a read error. This chain's CDR3 is CARSQDRGGYGYTF. The CDR3 bases are TGCGCCCGCAGCCAAGACAGGGGAGGCTATGGCTACACCTTC. This sequence joins TRBV4-3 and TRBJ1-2, with TRBD1 identical over 8 bases. CDR1 is LGHNA, CDR2 YSLEER, per germline. The CDR3 runs to 14 residues.

In its sample, this clonotype was seen a few times. This chain connects TRBV6-5 to TRBJ1-2; D remains ambiguous. This CDR3 comprises 14 residues. The V gene's germline CDR1 is MNHEY and CDR2 SVGAGI. V gave up 0 bases and J gave up 2 bases, with 7 bases separating them. The CDR3 sequence: CASSYSAPNYGYTF. In DNA, the CDR3 is TGTGCCAGCAGTTACTCTGCGCCGAACTATGGCTACACCTTC.

At least ten counts were recorded for this clonotype. The J gene is TRBJ2-1, the V gene TRBV29-1; D gene uncertain. CDR1 and CDR2 (germline): SQVTM, ANQGSEA. The V gene lost 4 bases and the J gene lost 5 bases, with 15 bases spanning the gap. CDR3 length: 14 amino acids. CDR3 in DNA: TGCAGCGTTGTCCTCTACCCTAAGAACAATGAGCAGTTCTTC. Protein: CSVVLYPKNNEQFF.

This clonotype was recorded many times. In DNA form, the CDR3 reads TGTGCCAGCAGCCCTAACGTGGCGGATACGCAGTATTTT. Translated, it gives CASSPNVADTQYF. This chain connects TRBV7-2 to TRBJ2-3; D is unresolved. Germline V gene data show CDR1 as SGHTA and CDR2 as FQGNSA. Trimming took 5 bases from V and 6 from J, leaving 12 bases between them. The CDR3 loop spans 13 amino acids.

This clonotype appeared a few times. The chain couples TRBV6-1 to TRBJ2-1; 7 positions match TRBD2. The V gene end was trimmed by 5 bases and the J gene end by 0 bases; junction bases not matched to a gene: 13. The germline CDR1 and CDR2 sequences are MNHNS and SASEGT. The CDR3 spans 18 residues. The CDR3 region has the DNA TGTGCCAGCAGTCCCCAGGCGGGGGTCAGGTCCTCCTACAATGAGCAGTTCTTC. Translated, it gives CASSPQAGVRSSYNEQFF.

The chain combines TRBV19 with TRBJ2-4; perhaps TRBD2 as D (6 bases). V was pared by 5 bases and J by 14 bases, with 22 bases between. This CDR3 has 14 residues. CDR1 is LNHDA, CDR2 SQIVND, per germline (reference sequence). The CDR3 coding sequence is TGTGCCAGTAGTGCGCACCCCAGACTAGTGTTGAAGTACTTC. Its protein product is CASSAHPRLVLKYF. Looking up the rest from reference TRBV19 and TRBJ2-4 gives the full variable domain: DGGITQSPKYLFRKEGQNVTLSCEQNLNHDAMYWYRQDPGQGLRLIYYSQIVNDFQKGDIAEGYSVSREKKESFPLTVTSAQKNPTAFYLCASSAHPRLVLKYFGAGTRLSVL.

This clonotype was found many times. The chain recombines TRBV29-1 with TRBJ2-3; D is unclear. V was shortened by 5 bases and J by 4 bases, with 10 bases between the two germline ends. The length of the CDR3 is 12 residues. CDR1 SQVTM and CDR2 ANQGSEA come from the germline V gene. CDR3 protein: CSVPVRSDTQYF. In nucleotides, the CDR3 is TGCAGCGTTCCCGTAAGGTCAGATACGCAGTATTTT.

V usage is TRBV6-5 and J usage is TRBJ2-1, with a weak D call TRBD2 (6 bases). Per the germline V gene, CDR1 is MNHEY and CDR2 is SVGAGI. This CDR3 is 15 amino acids long. Trimming shortened V by 6 bases and J by 3 bases, and 15 bases separated the two germline ends. CDR3 in DNA: TGTGCCAGCAGCTACCGGAGCGGGCGCTACAATGAGCAGTTCTTC. This sequence encodes CASSYRSGRYNEQFF.

This chain uses TRBV11-2 with TRBJ2-2; D assignment may be TRBD1 or TRBD2 (5 bases each). Deletions cut 4 bases from V and 0 bases from J, with 12 bases between. Per the germline V gene, CDR1 is SGHAT and CDR2 is FQNNGV. There are 16 residues in the CDR3. The CDR3 here is CASSSSGTANTGELFF. The CDR3 DNA reads as TGTGCCAGCAGCTCCTCCGGGACGGCGAACACCGGGGAGCTGTTTTTT.

The rearrangement links TRBV7-2 to TRBJ2-2, with D perhaps matching TRBD1 (6 bases). The CDR3 totals 15 residues. Per the germline V gene, CDR1 is SGHTA and CDR2 is FQGNSA. Trimming stripped 3 bases from V and 3 bases from J, with 11 bases between. Written as DNA, the CDR3 is TGTGCCAGCAGCTTGACCCAGGGGTACACCGGGGAGCTGTTTTTT. Amino acid sequence: CASSLTQGYTGELFF. Filled out from reference TRBV7-2 and TRBJ2-2, the complete variable domain reads GAGVSQSPSNKVTEKGKDVELRCDPISGHTALYWYRQSLGQGLEFLIYFQGNSAPDKSGLPSDRFSAERTGGSVSTLTIQRTQQEDSAVYLCASSLTQGYTGELFFGEGSRLTVL.

This clonotype has more than one count but fewer than ten. This chain connects TRBV7-3 to TRBJ2-7; 10 bases are a match to TRBD1. CDR1 is SGHTA, CDR2 FQGTGA, per germline. V was clipped by 4 bases and J by 6 bases; unmatched bases: 6. The CDR3 length is 14 residues. In DNA form, the CDR3 reads TGTGCCAGCAGCTGGACAGGGGGTGAAGGCGAGCAGTACTTC. This sequence encodes CASSWTGGEGEQYF.

With respect to this clonotype: At one boundary the junction diverges from the germline segment, which might be a read error. The chain links TRBV12-3 or TRBV12-4 to TRBJ2-3; TRBD2 might be the D (6 bases). The CDR3 is 15 residues long. The CDR3: CASSLTRGRTDAQYF. In DNA form, the CDR3 reads TGTGCCAGCAGTCTGACTAGAGGGAGAACAGATGCGCAGTATTTT.

Only a few counts were recorded for this clonotype. The gene calls are TRBV7-6 and TRBJ2-1, with 11 bases identical to TRBD1. This CDR3 comprises 15 residues. Looked up from germline, CDR1 is SGHVS and CDR2 is FNYEAQ. V dropped 6 bases and J dropped 7; count of bases not matched to a gene: 8. Here the CDR3 reads CASSLGQGAENEQFF. DNA for the CDR3: TGTGCCAGCAGTCTTGGACAGGGGGCTGAAAATGAGCAGTTCTTC. The full variable domain, rest sourced from reference TRBV7-6 and TRBJ2-1, is GAGVSQSPRYKVTKRGQDVALRCDPISGHVSLYWYRQALGQGPEFLTYFNYEAQQDKSGLPNDRFSAERPEGSISTLTIQRTEQRDSAMYRCASSLGQGAENEQFFGPGTRLTVL.

Regarding this clonotype: The junction does not match germline at one end; this may be a read error. V gene TRBV28 combines with J gene TRBJ2-5; 10 nucleotides match TRBD1. The CDR3 consists of 16 residues. In germline, CDR1 is MDHEN, CDR2 SYDVKM. The CDR3 sequence is CTSSSPRDRGEETQYF. The CDR3 bases are TGTACCAGCAGTTCCCCCCGGGACAGGGGTGAAGAGACCCAGTACTTC.

The chain carries TRBV5-1 and TRBJ2-3; 14 bases are shared with TRBD2. Germline-derived CDR1 and CDR2 are SGHRS and YFSETQ. With V trimmed by 4 bases and J by 1 base, 8 bases remained unmatched. The CDR3 is made up of 18 amino acids. Written as DNA, the CDR3 is TGCGCCAGCAGCCCTGGGACTAGCGGGGGCGATCGCACAGATACGCAGTATTTT. Protein product: CASSPGTSGGDRTDTQYF.

This clonotype was found a few times. The chain couples TRBV20-1 to TRBJ1-4; 7 bases match TRBD1. Germline loops: CDR1 DFQATT, CDR2 SNEGSKA (reference sequence). The V and J ends lost 1 base and 8 bases, in that order; junction bases with no gene match: 10. The CDR3 sequence is 15 residues long. DNA for the CDR3: TGCAGTGCTAGAGGAGGGGAGGGGGCGCGAGAAAAACTGTTTTTT. This gives the protein CSARGGEGAREKLFF.

This clonotype was seen only a few times. V usage is TRBV5-1 and J usage is TRBJ1-6; no firm D call. CDR1 is SGHRS, CDR2 YFSETQ, per germline. The CDR3 has 15 amino acids. V was clipped by 0 bases and J by 10 bases, with 14 bases between them. The CDR3 loop is CASSLAGKSISPLHF. The DNA for the CDR3 is TGCGCCAGCAGCTTGGCGGGTAAATCTATCTCACCCCTCCACTTT.

This clonotype was counted a single time. The chain joins TRBV5-1 to TRBJ2-3; 12 positions match TRBD1. Trimming at V came to 4 bases and at J to 7 bases, leaving 13 bases not matched to a gene. Germline-derived CDR1 and CDR2 are SGHRS and YFSETQ. The CDR3 is 17 amino acids. The CDR3, as DNA: TGCGCCAGCAGCGGAGGGACAGGGGGCCCCCCACTAAATACGCAGTATTTT. This codes for CASSGGTGGPPLNTQYF.

About this clonotype: One end of the junction varies from germline; a read error may be responsible. This rearrangement joins TRBV29-1 to TRBJ1-2; D unresolved. The length of the CDR3 is 11 residues. Germline CDR1 SQVTM, CDR2 ANQGSEA. CDR3 residues: CSVGQSYGHTF. In DNA form, the CDR3 reads TGCAGCGTTGGACAAAGCTATGGCCACACCTTC.